Following are 24 T cell receptor beta chains from one sample sequenced in a study of blood T cell repertoires in COVID-19. TCRdb's table, derived via immunoSEQ multiplex PCR, lists solely in-frame clones and lacks some. The sample yields about 70,000 clones, around nine tenths seen once. Specimen: peripheral blood. These receptors originate from a woman between 55 and 75 years old with acute or convalescent COVID-19.

This clone was observed a handful of times. This chain connects TRBV7-3 to TRBJ1-2; the D is unclear. The CDR3 runs 16 residues. Germline V CDR1 and CDR2: SGHTA, FQGTGA. Trimming removed 1 base at V and 8 bases at J, with 20 bases between. As DNA, the CDR3 is TGTGCCAGCAGCTTAATTGGCCCGCCGAACCCTGGCGGCTACACCTTC. Translated: CASSLIGPPNPGGYTF. The entire variable domain, with the rest obtained from reference TRBV7-3 and TRBJ1-2, is as follows: GAGVSQTPSNKVTEKGKYVELRCDPISGHTALYWYRQSLGQGPEFLIYFQGTGAADDSGLPNDRFFAVRPEGSVSTLKIQRTERGDSAVYLCASSLIGPPNPGGYTFGSGTRLTVV.

This clone was picked up one time. CDR3 residues: CASSSGTTFSYEQYF. CDR3 nucleotides: TGCGCCAGCAGCTCCGGGACTACCTTCTCCTACGAGCAGTACTTC. V is TRBV5-1 and J is TRBJ2-7; 7 nucleotides agree with TRBD2. Germline assignment: CDR1 SGHRS and CDR2 YFSETQ. V lost 3 bases, J lost 0 bases, and 6 bases stayed unmatched. This CDR3 contains 15 residues.

The chain is built from TRBV11-1 and TRBJ2-5, with TRBD2 matching 10 bases. Per germline, CDR1 SGHAT and CDR2 FQDESV (reference sequence). J gave up 2 bases and V 2 bases, and 5 bases lay outside the gene matches. The CDR3 covers 16 residues. The CDR3 sequence: CASSLSTSGLQETQYF. The CDR3 region has the DNA TGTGCCAGCAGCTTATCGACTAGCGGGCTACAAGAGACCCAGTACTTC.

This chain connects TRBV19 to TRBJ1-1; TRBD1 aligns across 7 bases. The germline CDR1 and CDR2 sequences are LNHDA and SQIVND (reference sequence). The CDR3 length is 11 residues. Trimming removed 2 bases from V and 10 bases from J; junction bases left unmatched: 1. The CDR3 DNA is TGTGCCAGTAGTATACAGGGGGGAGCTTTCTTT. This encodes CASSIQGGAFF.

Only one count was recorded for this clone. J is TRBJ1-5 and V is TRBV2, with 10 nucleotides matching TRBD1. The CDR3 loop spans 14 amino acids. CDR1 is SNHLY, CDR2 FYNNEI, per germline. Trimming cost V 4 bases and J 6 bases; bases outside gene matches: 3. Written as DNA, the CDR3 is TGTGCCAGCAGTGCCGGGACAGGGGTTCAGCCCCAGCATTTT. It translates to CASSAGTGVQPQHF. The whole variable domain, filled in from reference TRBV2 and TRBJ1-5, reads EPEVTQTPSHQVTQMGQEVILRCVPISNHLYFYWYRQILGQKVEFLVSFYNNEISEKSEIFDDQFSVERPDGSNFTLKIRSTKLEDSAMYFCASSAGTGVQPQHFGDGTRLSIL.

The genes are TRBV3-1 (or the pseudogene TRBV3-2) and TRBJ2-5; 7 nucleotides match TRBD2. This CDR3 is built from 13 residues. The V and J ends lost 3 bases and 3 bases, in that order; junction bases with no gene match: 1. The germline V gene has CDR1 LGHDT and CDR2 YNNKEL (reference sequence). CDR3 protein: CASSQSGEETQYF. CDR3 DNA: TGTGCCAGCAGCCAGAGCGGGGAAGAGACCCAGTACTTC.

This clone was seen a single time. This sequence joins TRBV7-9 and TRBJ2-1; D possibly corresponds to TRBD1 (5 bases). With 5 bases removed from V and 3 bases from J, the gap between germline ends came to 14 bases. The length of the CDR3 is 15 residues. The germline gives CDR1 SEHNR, CDR2 FQNEAQ (reference sequence). CDR3 bases: TGTGCCAGCAGCCCCTCGGCACAGGTCTACAATGAGCAGTTCTTC. As protein: CASSPSAQVYNEQFF.

This chain uses TRBV6-5 with TRBJ1-1, with TRBD1 matching 8 bases. The CDR3 consists of 14 residues. J lost 6 bases, V lost 2 bases, and 5 bases had no gene match. From germline, CDR1 is MNHEY and CDR2 SVGAGI. The CDR3 sequence: CASSYLETGAEAFF. In DNA form, the CDR3 reads TGTGCCAGCAGTTACCTAGAGACAGGGGCTGAAGCTTTCTTT.

The chain links TRBV11-2 to TRBJ1-1; D is unclear. Trimming removed 0 bases from V and 5 bases from J, with 4 bases in between. Germline assignment: CDR1 SGHAT and CDR2 FQNNGV. This CDR3 contains 12 residues. The CDR3: CASSLDATEAFF. DNA of the CDR3: TGTGCCAGCAGCTTAGACGCGACTGAAGCTTTCTTT.

The V gene is TRBV4-2, the J gene TRBJ2-3; 9 bases map to TRBD2. The germline CDR1 and CDR2 sequences are LGHNA and YNFKEQ. Unmatched junction bases numbered 7, after V lost 0 bases and J lost 0 bases. This CDR3 comprises 18 residues. Here the CDR3 reads CASSQESSGSLSTDTQYF. CDR3 DNA sequence: TGTGCCAGCAGCCAAGAAAGTAGCGGGAGCCTTAGCACAGATACGCAGTATTTT.

CDR3 nucleotides: TGTGCCAGCAGCTTCAGGGTGAATCAGCCCCAGCATTTT. Translation gives CASSFRVNQPQHF. This chain uses TRBV5-5 with TRBJ1-5; D possibly corresponds to TRBD1 (5 bases). Trimming pared 2 bases from V and 4 bases from J, leaving 7 bases between. CDR3 length equals 13 residues. Germline CDR1 and CDR2: SGHKS and YYEKEE (reference sequence).

The chain links TRBV19 to TRBJ1-1; D call uncertain. This CDR3 comprises 11 residues. Between the trimmed V and J ends, which lost 7 bases and 7 bases, there was a span of 10 bases. Germline V gene sequence: CDR1 LNHDA, CDR2 SQIVND (reference sequence). CDR3 residues: CASKAAIEAFF. CDR3 DNA sequence: TGTGCCAGTAAGGCAGCGATTGAAGCTTTCTTT. Full variable domain (missing parts from reference TRBV19 and TRBJ1-1): DGGITQSPKYLFRKEGQNVTLSCEQNLNHDAMYWYRQDPGQGLRLIYYSQIVNDFQKGDIAEGYSVSREKKESFPLTVTSAQKNPTAFYLCASKAAIEAFFGQGTRLTVV.

The chain has TRBV2 and TRBJ1-4; weak D call: TRBD1 (5 bases). Trimming took off 7 bases at V and 8 bases at J, with 14 bases between the two ends. In germline, CDR1 is SNHLY, CDR2 FYNNEI. The CDR3 runs to 13 residues. The CDR3 loop is CASMLSGWEKLFF. In nucleotides, the CDR3 is TGTGCCAGCATGTTGTCAGGGTGGGAAAAACTGTTTTTT.

This clone appeared once. The chain links TRBV18 to TRBJ1-1; D perhaps matches TRBD1 (6 bases). Trimming took off 6 bases at V and 1 base at J, with 6 bases between the two ends. Germline CDR1 is KGHSH and CDR2 is LQKENI. The CDR3 consists of 12 residues. The CDR3 here is CASSGQNTEAFF. CDR3 bases: TGTGCCAGCTCGGGACAGAACACTGAAGCTTTCTTT.

This clone was seen more than once but under ten times. V and J are TRBV28 and TRBJ1-6; D is ambiguous. The ends were cut back, 10 bases at V and 7 bases at J, with 20 bases in the middle. The CDR3 spans 15 residues. CDR1 and CDR2 (germline): MDHEN, SYDVKM. The CDR3 here is CATLLDPGGNSPLHF. The CDR3 DNA follows: TGTGCCACCCTCCTGGATCCCGGAGGGAATTCACCCCTCCACTTT. The whole variable domain, filled in from reference TRBV28 and TRBJ1-6, reads DVKVTQSSRYLVKRTGEKVFLECVQDMDHENMFWYRQDPGLGLRLIYFSYDVKMKEKGDIPEGYSVSREKKERFSLILESASTNQTSMYLCATLLDPGGNSPLHFGNGTRLTVT.

The chain carries TRBV5-1 and TRBJ2-5, with TRBD1 matching 7 bases. The length of the CDR3 is 14 residues. V shed 3 bases, J shed 2 bases, and the junction held 4 bases outside the gene matches. Per the germline V gene, CDR1 is SGHRS and CDR2 is YFSETQ. Here the CDR3 reads CASSWGTVQETQYF. The CDR3 DNA sequence: TGCGCCAGCAGCTGGGGGACAGTACAAGAGACCCAGTACTTC.

The chain couples TRBV20-1 to TRBJ2-7; TRBD2 matches at 7 bases. The CDR3 contains 11 residues. Unmatched junction bases numbered 5, after V lost 6 bases and J lost 6 bases. Germline CDR1 and CDR2: DFQATT and SNEGSKA (reference sequence). CDR3 coding DNA: TGCAGTGCGGAGGGGACTACCGAGCAGTACTTC. Translated, it gives CSAEGTTEQYF.

V usage is TRBV6-5 and J usage is TRBJ1-6, with 7 nucleotides matching TRBD1. Trimming cost V 6 bases and J 9 bases; bases outside gene matches: 8. The CDR3 spans 14 residues. CDR1 MNHEY and CDR2 SVGAGI come from the germline V gene. The CDR3 sequence: CASRPGTERSPLHF. The CDR3 nucleotides are TGTGCCAGCAGACCCGGGACAGAGCGTTCACCCCTCCACTTT.

The V and J genes are TRBV18 and TRBJ2-2; no definite D call. The CDR3 is 14 residues long. Germline CDR1 KGHSH, CDR2 LQKENI. V dropped 3 bases and J dropped 6 bases, with 11 bases sitting between them. CDR3 nucleotides: TGTGCCAGCTCACCCTCCCTTGGGCCCGGGGAGCTGTTTTTT. Its protein is CASSPSLGPGELFF.

This chain joins TRBV6-1 and TRBJ1-3; tentative D call: TRBD1 (6 bases). The CDR3 runs 16 residues. The germline CDR1 and CDR2 sequences are MNHNS and SASEGT. V lost 2 bases and J lost 4, with 15 bases in between. The CDR3 sequence: CASSEKTGGGGNTIYF. CDR3 nucleotide sequence: TGTGCCAGCAGTGAAAAAACGGGGGGCGGAGGAAACACCATATATTTT.

This chain connects TRBV7-2 to TRBJ1-6; maybe TRBD1 (6 bases). The CDR3 is made up of 16 amino acids. Germline CDR1 is SGHTA and CDR2 is FQGNSA. V lost 2 bases and J lost 6, with 14 bases in between. CDR3 loop: CASSLNPPGVNSPLHF. Here the CDR3 DNA reads TGTGCCAGCAGCTTAAACCCCCCAGGGGTTAATTCACCCCTCCACTTT.

The rearrangement joins TRBV5-4 to TRBJ2-7; possibly TRBD1 for D (6 bases). V was trimmed by 4 bases and J by 2 bases, leaving 13 bases between them. Germline V lookup: CDR1 SGHNT, CDR2 YYREEE (reference sequence). The CDR3 totals 14 residues. CDR3 residues: CASSRAGQTYEQYF. The CDR3 DNA reads TGTGCCAGCAGCAGAGCCGGACAGACCTACGAGCAGTACTTC.

This chain joins TRBV7-6 and TRBJ2-3, with TRBD1 identical over 8 bases. The germline V gene encodes CDR1 SGHVS and CDR2 FNYEAQ. CDR3 length: 16 amino acids. After removal of 4 bases from V and 4 bases from J, the junction contained 10 bases not matched to a gene. The DNA for the CDR3 is TGTGCCAGCAGCTCCCCGGGACAGGTATTCCCAGATACGCAGTATTTT. Translated, it gives CASSSPGQVFPDTQYF.

The rearrangement joins TRBV19 to TRBJ2-2; 9 positions match TRBD1. The V gene's germline CDR1 is LNHDA and CDR2 SQIVND (reference sequence). This CDR3 region has 13 residues. V shed 8 bases and J 6 bases; nucleotides not matched to a gene: 4. DNA for the CDR3: TGTGCCAGTGACAGGGGGACGGCCGGGGAGCTGTTTTTT. Its protein product is CASDRGTAGELFF.